This T cell receptor beta chain was recovered during a study of blood T cell repertoires in COVID-19. On the study more broadly: COVID-19 samples collected from the United States, Italy and Spain covered acute and convalescent phases.

V lost 3 bases, J lost 7 bases, and 10 bases lay in between. The length of the CDR3 is 13 residues. The study drew participants aged about 18 to 95 years from 20 to 30 US areas. Participants' own reports of clinical history determined their cohort assignment. Study processing details: Amplifying reference gene primers gave estimates of nucleated cell counts. Profiling relied on immunoSEQ multiplex PCR, and the TCRdb table lists in-frame clones only, not all of them. That table gives V, J and clone size, and the DNA gave D and trimming. The repertoire holds approximately 400,000 clones, roughly four fifths seen once, with around 5% in the top ten. As concerns this clone: Distinct nucleotide sequences in the sample also encode this CDR3.

The sample was PBMCs or T cells enriched from blood (not recorded which). The chain links TRBV12-3 or TRBV12-4 to TRBJ1-5, with D perhaps TRBD1 (5 bases). The sequence was obtained from a woman aged 45-60 years who had recovered from COVID-19. Written as DNA, the CDR3 is TGTGCCAGCAGTTTGCAGGGAATCCAGCCCCAGCATTTT. Encoded protein: CASSLQGIQPQHF.